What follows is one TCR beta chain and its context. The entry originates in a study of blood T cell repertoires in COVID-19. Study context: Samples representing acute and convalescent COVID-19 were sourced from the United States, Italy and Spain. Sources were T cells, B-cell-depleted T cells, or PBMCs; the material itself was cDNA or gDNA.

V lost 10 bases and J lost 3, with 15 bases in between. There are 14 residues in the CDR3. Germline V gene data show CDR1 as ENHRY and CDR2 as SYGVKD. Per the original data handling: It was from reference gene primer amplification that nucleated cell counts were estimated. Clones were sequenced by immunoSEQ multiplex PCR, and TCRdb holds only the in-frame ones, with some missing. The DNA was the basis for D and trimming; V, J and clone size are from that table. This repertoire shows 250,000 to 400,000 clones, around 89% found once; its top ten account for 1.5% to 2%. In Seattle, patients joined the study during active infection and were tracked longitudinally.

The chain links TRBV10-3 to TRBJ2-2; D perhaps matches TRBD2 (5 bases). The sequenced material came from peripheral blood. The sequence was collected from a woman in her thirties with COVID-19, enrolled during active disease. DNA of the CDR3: TGTGCCACTCTCCGGGGTGTGGACACCGGGGAGCTGTTTTTT. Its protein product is CATLRGVDTGELFF.